The 13 T cell receptor beta chains presented below share a single source sample, sequenced in a study of blood T cell repertoires in COVID-19. The protocol was immunoSEQ multiplex PCR, while the TCRdb copy is restricted to in-frame clones and leaves out a portion. The sample yields approximately 490,000 clones, roughly nine tenths seen once. The sequencing input was PBMCs or T cells enriched from blood (not recorded which). The receptor set was obtained from a woman under 30 who had recovered from COVID-19.

V is TRBV29-1 and J is TRBJ1-1; D uncertain. Trimming took 0 bases from V and 11 from J, leaving 10 bases between them. This CDR3 region has 11 residues. Germline lookup yields CDR1 SQVTM and CDR2 ANQGSEA. Here the CDR3 reads CSVEEAGTAFF. In DNA form, the CDR3 reads TGCAGCGTTGAAGAGGCAGGTACGGCTTTCTTT.

This clone was picked up a small number of times. V gene TRBV7-9 combines with J gene TRBJ1-3; possible D gene TRBD1, 5 bases. V was trimmed by 5 bases and J by 3 bases, leaving 14 bases between them. The CDR3 totals 15 residues. Germline loops: CDR1 SEHNR, CDR2 FQNEAQ (reference sequence). CDR3 sequence reads: CASSPNWGVGNTIYF. In nucleotides, the CDR3 is TGTGCCAGCAGCCCCAATTGGGGGGTTGGAAACACCATATATTTT. Using reference TRBV7-9 and TRBJ1-3 for the parts outside the CDR3, the full variable domain is DTGVSQNPRHKITKRGQNVTFRCDPISEHNRLYWYRQTLGQGPEFLTYFQNEAQLEKSRLLSDRFSAERPKGSFSTLEIQRTEQGDSAMYLCASSPNWGVGNTIYFGEGSWLTVV.

The table lists this clone with a count of one. V and J are TRBV6-5 and TRBJ1-2; TRBD1 is a possible D gene (6 bases). Germline CDR1 MNHEY, CDR2 SVGAGI. The CDR3 runs to 12 residues. V was trimmed by 9 bases and J by 3 bases, leaving 11 bases between them. As DNA, the CDR3 is TGTGCCAGTGGATGGACAGACTATGGCTACACCTTC. Its translation is CASGWTDYGYTF.

This chain connects TRBV3-1 (or the pseudogene TRBV3-2) to TRBJ1-1; D remains unclear. The CDR3 loop spans 15 amino acids. Looked up from germline, CDR1 is LGHDT and CDR2 is YNNKEL (reference sequence). Between the trimmed V and J ends, which lost 4 bases and 5 bases, there was a span of 17 bases. CDR3 in amino acids: CASSLRHNARTEAFF. The DNA for the CDR3 is TGTGCCAGCAGCCTTCGACATAATGCTCGGACTGAAGCTTTCTTT.

This clone came up once. The chain carries TRBV6-5 and TRBJ2-5; D may be TRBD2 (5 bases). CDR1 is MNHEY and CDR2 is SVGAGI in the germline V gene. Deletions cut 6 bases from V and 5 bases from J, with 16 bases between. This CDR3 spans 14 amino acids. CDR3 sequence reads: CASRVTTMTETQYF. In DNA form, the CDR3 reads TGTGCCAGCAGAGTGACTACTATGACGGAGACCCAGTACTTC.

This clone occurred once. The chain links TRBV5-1 to TRBJ2-3; tentatively, D is TRBD1 (5 bases). The CDR3 is 14 residues long. CDR1 SGHRS and CDR2 YFSETQ come from the germline V gene. V lost 2 bases and J 5 bases, leaving 12 bases between the germline ends. The CDR3 loop reads CASSFGHLLDTQYF. In nucleotides, the CDR3 is TGCGCCAGCAGCTTTGGACACCTTCTAGATACGCAGTATTTT.

The chain combines TRBV2 with TRBJ2-5, with 9 bases aligning to TRBD1. The CDR3 is made up of 15 amino acids. The V segment lost 11 bases and the J segment 0 bases; nucleotides outside the gene matches: 10. CDR1 SNHLY and CDR2 FYNNEI come from the germline V gene. Written as DNA, the CDR3 is TGTGCCGCAAAGAGGACAGGGGTGTACCAAGAGACCCAGTACTTC. This translates into CAAKRTGVYQETQYF.

This chain links TRBV5-1 with TRBJ1-1, with 8 bases identical to TRBD1. The germline CDR1 and CDR2 sequences are SGHRS and YFSETQ. This CDR3 has 16 residues. The V segment lost 2 bases and the J segment 11 bases; nucleotides outside the gene matches: 17. The CDR3: CASSLSSETGAFKAFF. The CDR3 DNA is TGCGCCAGCAGCTTATCTAGCGAGACAGGGGCTTTTAAGGCTTTCTTT.

The chain recombines TRBV4-1 with TRBJ1-1, with D possibly TRBD1 on 5 matching bases. CDR1 is MGHRA and CDR2 is YSYEKL in the germline V gene. The CDR3 consists of 18 residues. Trimming removed 1 base from V and 0 bases from J, with 18 bases in between. In DNA, the CDR3 is TGCGCCAGCAGCCAAGCACCAGGGAGGGCAGGGATGAACACTGAAGCTTTCTTT. Encoded protein: CASSQAPGRAGMNTEAFF.

Concerning this clone itself: Other DNA sequences in this sample translate to the same CDR3. The rearrangement uses TRBV5-1 and TRBJ2-1; 11 bases are shared with TRBD2. In germline, CDR1 is SGHRS, CDR2 YFSETQ. This CDR3 is built from 15 residues. The V gene end was trimmed by 0 bases and the J gene end by 4 bases; junction bases not matched to a gene: 0. This chain's CDR3 is CASSLGLAGYNEQFF. The CDR3 DNA follows: TGCGCCAGCAGCTTGGGACTAGCGGGGTACAATGAGCAGTTCTTC.

Turning to this clone: The junction shows a germline mismatch at one end, possibly a read error. The J gene is TRBJ1-1, the V gene TRBV2; D is undetermined. Germline V CDR1 and CDR2: SNHLY, FYNNEI. The CDR3 runs to 13 residues. The CDR3 spells CASKVDLNAEAFF. In nucleotides, the CDR3 is TGTGCCAGCAAGGTCGACTTGAACGCTGAAGCTTTCTTT. Combining the CDR3 with reference TRBV2 and TRBJ1-1 gives the whole variable domain EPEVTQTPSHQVTQMGQEVILRCVPISNHLYFYWYRQILGQKVEFLVSFYNNEISEKSEIFDDQFSVERPDGSNFTLKIRSTKLEDSAMYFCASKVDLNAEAFFGQGTRLTVV.

To note about this clone: The same CDR3 arises from other DNA sequences in this sample as well. J is TRBJ1-5 and V is TRBV3-1 (or the pseudogene TRBV3-2); D gene ambiguous. The V gene lost 1 base and the J gene lost 7 bases, with 8 bases spanning the gap. This CDR3 is 13 amino acids long. Per germline, CDR1 LGHDT and CDR2 YNNKEL (reference sequence). DNA of the CDR3: TGTGCCAGCAGCCAAGGGAGAGGGCAGCCCCAGCATTTT. It codes for CASSQGRGQPQHF.

This clone came up once. V usage is TRBV5-7 and J usage is TRBJ1-1; D is undetermined. TRBV5-7 belongs to the ORF category, with a function that is uncertain. V lost 7 bases to trimming and J lost 1 base, with 14 bases between them. This CDR3 has 14 amino acids. In DNA, the CDR3 is TGTGCCAGCCGCGCCGGCGGGAGGAACACTGAAGCTTTCTTT. Its protein product is CASRAGGRNTEAFF.